Listed here are 5 T cell receptor beta chains from one sample, sequenced in a study of PD-L1 blockade in urothelial cancer. Libraries were prepared by immunoSEQ multiplex PCR; TCRdb keeps only in-frame clonotypes and omits some of them. The sample has tens of thousands of clones; about 85% are singletons. The sample consisted of PBMCs, taken around atezolizumab (anti-PD-L1) treatment. The receptors were sampled from a woman aged 65 to 85 with urothelial cancer.

This clone turned up a few times. CDR3 nucleotide sequence: TGTGCCAGCAGCTTTGGGGGGTCGAGCACTGAAGCTTTCTTT. It codes for CASSFGGSSTEAFF. The rearrangement uses TRBV11-2 and TRBJ1-1; maybe TRBD1 (5 bases). V was trimmed by 3 bases and J by 4 bases, leaving 12 bases between them. The germline gives CDR1 SGHAT, CDR2 FQNNGV. CDR3 length: 14 amino acids.

This clone was counted only a few times. The chain uses TRBV7-5 and TRBJ2-3; the D segment call TRBD2 is taken from the table without a DNA check. TRBV7-5 is designated a pseudogene. This CDR3 has 16 amino acids. The CDR3 DNA reads as TGTGCCAGAAGCTCGGCCGGGTCCTCTAGCACAGATACGCAGTATTTT. Translation gives CARSSAGSSSTDTQYF.

The chain links TRBV4-3 to TRBJ2-1, with 10 nucleotides matching TRBD2. The CDR3 extends over 18 amino acids. V was clipped by 1 base and J by 1 base; unmatched bases: 7. Germline V gene lookup returns CDR1 LGHNA and CDR2 YSLEER. The CDR3 here is CASSQVASGGYSYNEQFF. The CDR3 coding sequence is TGCGCCAGCAGCCAAGTGGCTAGCGGGGGTTATTCCTACAATGAGCAGTTCTTC.

The chain links TRBV7-3 to TRBJ2-1; possibly TRBD2 for D (6 bases). This CDR3 has 16 residues. Trimming left V 0 bases short and J 9 bases short, with 18 bases between. CDR1 is SGHTA and CDR2 is FQGTGA in the germline V gene. CDR3 region: CASSLTRDPRRGEQFF. The DNA for the CDR3 is TGTGCCAGCAGCTTAACGAGAGATCCCAGGAGGGGTGAGCAGTTCTTC.

In DNA, the CDR3 is TGCGCCAGCAGCTTTGGCAGGGATTTTGGCTACACCTTC. It encodes CASSFGRDFGYTF. The chain combines TRBV5-1 with TRBJ1-2; a weak D match, TRBD1 (5 bases). Germline V gene data show CDR1 as SGHRS and CDR2 as YFSETQ. Trimming took 2 bases from V and 7 from J, leaving 12 bases between them. There are 13 residues in the CDR3. The complete variable domain, with remaining parts taken from reference TRBV5-1 and TRBJ1-2, reads KAGVTQTPRYLIKTRGQQVTLSCSPISGHRSVSWYQQTPGQGLQFLFEYFSETQRNKGNFPGRFSGRQFSNSRSEMNVSTLELGDSALYLCASSFGRDFGYTFGSGTRLTVV.